This is a list of T cell receptor beta chains from one sample in a study of blood T cells in healthy people across ages. MiXCR, applied by TCRdb to the 5' RACE reads, yields one record per CDR3 protein. This sample has 1.5 million to 1.9 million distinct CDR3 sequences, with approximately 39% found just once. The sample comprised blood. The receptors were gathered from a woman between 18 and 29 years old in good health. The CDR3 runs from the conserved cysteine through the conserved F or W. Each record gives: V gene, J gene, D gene, clone size, CDR3 protein, CDR3 DNA. The D gene is left open where the match is weak. Not every row has a clone size; where given, it reads once, few, many or a size class.

TRBV7-2	TRBJ2-7	TRBD2	-	CASSLGRASGAYEQYF	TGTGCCAGCAGCTTAGGCCGGGCTAGCGGAGCCTACGAGCAGTACTTC
TRBV7-2	TRBJ1-1	TRBD1	-	CASSLGYRGGDEAFF	TGTGCCAGCAGCTTAGGATACAGGGGAGGTGATGAAGCTTTCTTT
TRBV7-3	TRBJ2-2	-	-	CASSLDSGTGELFF	TGTGCCAGCAGCTTAGACTCAGGCACCGGGGAGCTGTTTTTT
TRBV29-1	TRBJ2-3	-	few	CSVPWPATDTQYF	TGCAGCGTTCCTTGGCCTGCCACAGATACGCAGTATTTT
TRBV6-2/TRBV6-3	TRBJ2-1	-	-	CASSPSSGVVEQFF	TGTGCCAGCAGTCCGTCTTCGGGAGTTGTAGAGCAGTTCTTC
TRBV12-3/TRBV12-4	TRBJ1-2	-	-	CASSLALGRVSLGYTF	TGTGCCAGCAGTTTAGCGCTCGGGAGGGTGTCGCTCGGCTACACCTTC
TRBV7-7	TRBJ2-3	-	-	CASSLAPSATDTQYF	TGTGCTAGCAGCTTGGCGCCGAGCGCGACAGATACGCAGTATTTT
TRBV5-1	TRBJ2-2	-	few	CASSLSRGTATGELFF	TGCGCCAGCAGCTTGTCAAGGGGCACAGCCACCGGGGAGCTGTTTTTT
TRBV4-1	TRBJ2-5	-	few	CASSQNPGSQETQYF	TGCGCCAGCAGCCAAAATCCTGGTAGCCAAGAGACCCAGTACTTC
TRBV20-1	TRBJ2-7	-	-	CSAGLGSYNEQYF	TGCAGTGCTGGACTGGGCTCCTACAATGAGCAGTACTTC
TRBV27	TRBJ1-1	-	-	CASRSFSEAFF	TGTGCCAGCCGGTCATTTTCTGAAGCTTTCTTT
TRBV25-1	TRBJ1-2	-	-	CASSDFGGNYGYTF	TGTGCCAGCAGTGATTTTGGGGGCAACTATGGCTACACCTTC
TRBV12-3/TRBV12-4	TRBJ2-7	-	-	CASRSGAEVYEQYF	TGTGCCAGCAGGTCAGGGGCCGAGGTTTACGAGCAGTACTTC
TRBV20-1	TRBJ2-7	TRBD2	few	CSAVTSGTHEQYF	TGCAGTGCGGTGACTAGCGGGACCCATGAGCAGTACTTC
TRBV7-2	TRBJ2-5	TRBD2	-	CASSFPGLVSSYEQYF	TGTGCCAGCAGCTTTCCGGGACTAGTGAGTTCGTATGAGCAGTACTTC
TRBV4-3	TRBJ2-3	TRBD1	few	CASSNGDRVDTQYF	TGCGCCAGCAGCAATGGGGACAGGGTTGATACGCAGTATTTT
TRBV19	TRBJ2-5	-	-	CASSMSSQGEQYF	TGTGCCAGTAGTATGTCGTCCCAGGGTGAGCAGTACTTC
TRBV7-2	TRBJ1-5	TRBD1	-	CASSDRDRSNQPQHF	TGTGCCAGCAGCGACCGGGACAGATCCAATCAGCCCCAGCATTTT
TRBV25-1	TRBJ2-4	TRBD1	-	CASSAGQGRVDEQYF	TGTGCCAGCAGTGCGGGACAGGGGAGGGTGGATGAGCAGTACTTC
TRBV29-1	TRBJ2-1	TRBD2	-	CSVVPTSGSIYNEQFF	TGCAGCGTTGTCCCGACTAGCGGGAGTATATACAATGAGCAGTTCTTC
TRBV27	TRBJ1-1	TRBD1	few	CASKDRGSTEAFF	TGTGCCAGCAAGGACAGGGGTAGCACTGAAGCTTTCTTT
TRBV7-9	TRBJ1-3	-	-	CASRHGPSSGNTIYF	TGTGCCAGCAGACACGGACCTAGCTCTGGAAACACCATATATTTT
TRBV6-6	TRBJ2-4	TRBD2	-	CASRQAGVKENIQYF	TGTGCCAGCAGGCAAGCGGGAGTAAAGGAAAACATTCAGTACTTC
TRBV7-6	TRBJ2-1	-	-	CASSPPLTVYNEQFF	TGTGCCAGCAGCCCCCCTTTGACAGTTTACAATGAGCAGTTCTTC
TRBV11-2	TRBJ2-1	-	-	CASSSREIRSYNEQFF	TGTGCCAGCAGCAGCAGGGAAATTCGGTCCTACAATGAGCAGTTCTTC
TRBV7-6	TRBJ2-1	TRBD2	few	CASSPAGVTYNEQFF	TGTGCCAGCAGCCCGGCGGGGGTTACCTACAATGAGCAGTTCTTC
TRBV4-3	TRBJ2-7	-	-	CASSQDPGNYEQYF	TGCGCCAGCAGCCAAGATCCGGGCAACTACGAGCAGTACTTC
TRBV19	TRBJ1-2	-	-	CASSIDLRTVGYTF	TGTGCCAGTAGTATAGATCTGCGGACAGTTGGCTACACCTTC
TRBV27	TRBJ2-3	TRBD1	few	CASSPQGDRSTDTQYF	TGTGCCAGCAGCCCCCAGGGGGACAGGTCCACAGATACGCAGTATTTT
TRBV20-1	TRBJ2-7	TRBD2	-	CSAGGGLAGVGYEQYF	TGCAGTGCTGGTGGGGGACTAGCGGGAGTTGGGTACGAGCAGTACTTC
TRBV6-2/TRBV6-3	TRBJ2-6	-	-	CASSKRTGANVLTF	TGTGCCAGCAGTAAACGAACTGGGGCCAACGTCCTGACTTTC
TRBV10-3	TRBJ2-5	-	-	CAINNQSQETQYF	TGTGCCATCAACAACCAAAGCCAAGAGACCCAGTACTTC
TRBV12-3/TRBV12-4	TRBJ2-7	TRBD1	few	CASSPPDRSLEQYF	TGTGCCAGCAGCCCCCCGGACAGGTCCCTCGAGCAGTACTTC
TRBV20-1	TRBJ2-5	-	few	CSARLGFETQYF	TGCAGTGCTAGATTGGGGTTTGAGACCCAGTACTTC
TRBV7-9	TRBJ2-5	-	-	CASSLGQQETQDF	TGTGCCAGCAGCTTAGGGCAGCAAGAGACCCAGGACTTC
TRBV15	TRBJ2-7	-	-	CATSSQGRTYEQYF	TGTGCCACCAGCAGTCAGGGTCGAACCTACGAGCAGTACTTC
TRBV7-2	TRBJ2-3	-	few	CASSLVLGVGDTQYF	TGTGCCAGCAGCTTGGTTTTAGGGGTCGGAGATACGCAGTATTTT
TRBV7-2	TRBJ2-1	TRBD2	-	CATGLAGKSEQFF	TGTGCTACTGGACTAGCGGGGAAAAGTGAGCAGTTCTTC
TRBV20-1	TRBJ1-1	TRBD1	-	CSARTLIQGATEAFF	TGCAGTGCTAGGACCCTTATACAGGGGGCCACTGAAGCTTTCTTT
TRBV12-3/TRBV12-4	TRBJ1-2	-	-	CASSPLVLPSGYTF	TGTGCCAGCAGTCCGTTGGTCCTTCCGAGTGGCTACACCTTC
TRBV12-3/TRBV12-4	TRBJ2-5	-	many	CASNQGQETQYF	TGTGCCAGCAACCAGGGCCAAGAGACCCAGTACTTC
TRBV29-1	TRBJ2-3	-	-	CSVEPPAIDTQYF	TGCAGCGTTGAACCGCCAGCAATCGATACGCAGTATTTT
TRBV21-1	TRBJ2-1	-	-	CASSKASQRDKVYNEQFF	TGTGCCAGCAGCAAAGCTTCCCAGAGGGACAAAGTCTACAATGAGCAGTTCTTC
TRBV20-1	TRBJ1-4	-	-	CSARDPAVDNEKLFF	TGCAGTGCTAGAGATCCGGCGGTGGATAATGAAAAACTGTTTTTT
TRBV12-3/TRBV12-4	TRBJ2-4	-	few	CASSFPRLAKNIQYF	TGTGCCAGCAGTTTCCCGAGGCTAGCCAAAAACATTCAGTACTTC
TRBV29-1	TRBJ1-2	-	-	CSVGALQRAYGGYTF	TGCAGCGTTGGTGCCCTACAGAGGGCCTATGGTGGCTACACCTTC
TRBV6-5	TRBJ1-2	TRBD1	-	CASSTGGAGYTF	TGTGCCAGCAGTACAGGGGGGGCTGGCTACACCTTC
TRBV4-3	TRBJ2-5	TRBD2	few	CASSQDRASGRASQYF	TGCGCCAGCAGCCAAGATCGAGCTAGCGGGAGGGCCTCTCAGTACTTC
TRBV29-1	TRBJ2-1	-	few	CSVERQASSYNEQFF	TGCAGCGTTGAGAGGCAGGCCAGCTCCTACAATGAGCAGTTCTTC
TRBV2	TRBJ1-4	-	few	CASSEDPRSTNEKLFF	TGTGCCAGCAGTGAAGATCCACGGTCAACTAATGAAAAACTGTTTTTT
TRBV5-5	TRBJ2-7	-	-	CASTTINNNEQYF	TGTGCCAGCACCACGATAAACAACAATGAGCAGTACTTC
TRBV12-3/TRBV12-4	TRBJ1-2	-	few	CASSLRRVYSSYGYTF	TGTGCCAGCAGTTTAAGGAGGGTTTACAGCAGCTATGGCTACACCTTC
TRBV3-1	TRBJ2-5	-	-	CASSSPRSWEQYF	TGTGCCAGCAGCAGCCCTCGGAGCTGGGAGCAGTACTTC
TRBV24-1	TRBJ2-1	TRBD2	-	CATSEAGTITLFF	TGTGCCACCAGTGAAGCCGGGACTATCACGCTGTTCTTC
TRBV20-1	TRBJ2-1	TRBD2	many	CSARVASGGNEQFF	TGCAGTGCTAGAGTGGCTAGCGGGGGGAATGAGCAGTTCTTC
TRBV6-2/TRBV6-3	TRBJ1-5	-	-	CASRLVVNQPQHF	TGTGCCAGCAGGCTGGTCGTCAATCAGCCCCAGCATTTT
TRBV6-2/TRBV6-3	TRBJ2-1	-	-	CASSYGGSHAGNEQFF	TGTGCCAGCAGTTATGGTGGGAGTCACGCCGGAAATGAGCAGTTCTTC
TRBV5-6	TRBJ1-1	-	few	CASSLPGGATEAFF	TGTGCCAGCAGCTTGCCGGGGGGGGCCACTGAGGCTTTCTTT